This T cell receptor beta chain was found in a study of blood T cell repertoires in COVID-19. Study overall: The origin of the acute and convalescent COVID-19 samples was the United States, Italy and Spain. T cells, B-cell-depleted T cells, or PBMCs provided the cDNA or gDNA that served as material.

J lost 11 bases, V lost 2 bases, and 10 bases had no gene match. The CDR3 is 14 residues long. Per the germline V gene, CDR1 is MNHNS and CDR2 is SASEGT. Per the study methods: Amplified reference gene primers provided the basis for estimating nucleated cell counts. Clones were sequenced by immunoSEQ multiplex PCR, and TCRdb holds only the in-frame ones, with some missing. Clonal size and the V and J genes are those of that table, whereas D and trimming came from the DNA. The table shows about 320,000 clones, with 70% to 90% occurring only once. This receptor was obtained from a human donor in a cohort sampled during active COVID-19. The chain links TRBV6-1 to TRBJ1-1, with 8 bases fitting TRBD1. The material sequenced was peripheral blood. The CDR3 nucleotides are TGTGCCAGCAGTGAACAACGGACAGGGACGGGGGCTTTCTTT. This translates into CASSEQRTGTGAFF.